The rows below give T cell receptor beta chains drawn from one sample of a study of post-analysis software for immune sequencing data. TCRdb passed the PCR reads through MiXCR, listing each CDR3 protein once. The sample shows fewer than 900,000 distinct CDR3 sequences, 46% of them seen only once. The sequenced sample consisted of blood. The receptors originated from a girl aged 10-17 years with multiple sclerosis. CDR3s include the opening cysteine and the closing phenylalanine or tryptophan. The order of the fields is V gene, clone size, CDR3 length, D gene, J gene, CDR3 protein, CDR3 DNA. D genes are given only for firm matches. Some rows have no size entry. The others give once, few or many, or a class for an expanded clone.

V: TRBV3-1
size: -
length: 16
D: TRBD2
J: TRBJ2-1
CDR3: CASSRQRGRGFSEQFF
DNA: TGTGCCAGCAGCCGCCAACGCGGGAGGGGGTTTAGTGAGCAGTTCTTC

V: TRBV10-3
size: -
length: 13
D: -
J: TRBJ2-7
CDR3: CAISESVGGEQYF
DNA: TGTGCCATCAGTGAGTCGGTGGGGGGCGAGCAGTACTTC

V: TRBV6-4
size: once
length: 15
D: TRBD2
J: TRBJ2-4
CDR3: CASSDSMGSGREQYF
DNA: TGTGCCAGCAGTGACTCGATGGGAAGCGGGAGGGAGCAGTACTTC

V: TRBV9
size: few
length: 15
D: -
J: TRBJ2-7
CDR3: CASSVNPGEAYEQYF
DNA: TGTGCCAGCAGCGTAAACCCAGGGGAGGCCTACGAGCAGTACTTC

V: TRBV20-1
size: -
length: 13
D: -
J: TRBJ1-4
CDR3: CSALRQPNEKLFF
DNA: TGCAGTGCTCTCCGACAGCCTAATGAAAAACTGTTTTTT

V: TRBV29-1
size: -
length: 13
D: TRBD1
J: TRBJ2-5
CDR3: CSVGQGPGETQYF
DNA: TGCAGCGTCGGACAGGGGCCGGGGGAGACCCAGTACTTC

V: TRBV6-1
size: -
length: 14
D: -
J: TRBJ2-1
CDR3: CASSEFTGEGPQFF
DNA: TGTGCCAGCAGTGAATTTACGGGTGAGGGTCCGCAGTTCTTC

V: TRBV7-9
size: -
length: 18
D: TRBD2
J: TRBJ2-4
CDR3: CASSLILAGAGGENIQYF
DNA: TGTGCCAGCAGCTTAATTCTAGCGGGAGCCGGGGGGGAAAACATTCAGTACTTC

V: TRBV12-3/TRBV12-4
size: -
length: 12
D: -
J: TRBJ2-1
CDR3: CASSSSTMMQFF
DNA: TGTGCCAGCAGTTCCTCAACAATGATGCAGTTCTTC

V: TRBV29-1
size: -
length: 16
D: TRBD2
J: TRBJ2-7
CDR3: CSVDGVSGRNSYEQYF
DNA: TGCAGCGTTGACGGGGTTAGCGGGAGGAACTCCTACGAGCAGTACTTC

V: TRBV20-1
size: few
length: 12
D: -
J: TRBJ2-1
CDR3: CSASTRGSEQFF
DNA: TGCAGTGCTAGTACGAGAGGCAGTGAGCAGTTCTTC

V: TRBV29-1
size: -
length: 13
D: TRBD1
J: TRBJ1-2
CDR3: CSVGQGGNYGYTF
DNA: TGCAGCGTTGGACAGGGGGGTAACTATGGCTACACCTTC

V: TRBV7-3
size: few
length: 16
D: TRBD2
J: TRBJ2-3
CDR3: CASSLAAGTPTDTQYF
DNA: TGTGCCAGCAGCTTGGCAGCGGGAACCCCCACAGATACGCAGTATTTT

V: TRBV30
size: few
length: 13
D: -
J: TRBJ1-1
CDR3: CAWARSRATEAFF
DNA: TGTGCCTGGGCCCGGAGTAGGGCCACTGAAGCTTTCTTT

V: TRBV2
size: -
length: 10
D: -
J: TRBJ2-7
CDR3: CASLKGEQYF
DNA: TGTGCCAGTCTGAAGGGCGAGCAGTACTTC

V: TRBV7-8
size: -
length: 12
D: -
J: TRBJ2-3
CDR3: CASSPTWDTQYF
DNA: TGTGCCAGCAGCCCAACATGGGATACGCAGTATTTT

V: TRBV29-1
size: -
length: 15
D: TRBD1
J: TRBJ1-1
CDR3: CSVVNRGRKNTEAFF
DNA: TGCAGCGTTGTGAACAGGGGGCGAAAGAACACTGAAGCTTTCTTT

V: TRBV10-3
size: -
length: 15
D: -
J: TRBJ1-2
CDR3: CAISDWAGTNYGYTF
DNA: TGTGCCATCAGTGATTGGGCAGGAACTAACTATGGCTACACCTTC

V: TRBV18
size: -
length: 15
D: -
J: TRBJ2-5
CDR3: CASSLTMTVQETQYF
DNA: TGTGCCAGCTCACTAACAATGACAGTTCAAGAGACCCAGTACTTC

V: TRBV28
size: few
length: 14
D: -
J: TRBJ2-3
CDR3: CASSHRGFPDTQYF
DNA: TGTGCCAGCAGCCACCGCGGGTTCCCAGATACGCAGTATTTT

V: TRBV3-1
size: -
length: 15
D: TRBD1
J: TRBJ1-2
CDR3: CASSPFGQGASGYTF
DNA: TGTGCCAGCAGCCCATTTGGACAGGGGGCGAGTGGCTACACCTTC

V: TRBV7-6
size: -
length: 15
D: -
J: TRBJ2-3
CDR3: CASSVGTPSTDTQYF
DNA: TGTGCCAGCAGCGTCGGGACACCTAGCACAGATACGCAGTATTTT

V: TRBV25-1
size: -
length: 16
D: TRBD2
J: TRBJ2-6
CDR3: CATLSGSSSGANVLTF
DNA: TGTGCCACCCTTAGCGGGTCTAGCTCTGGGGCCAACGTCCTGACTTTC

V: TRBV7-9
size: -
length: 15
D: -
J: TRBJ1-6
CDR3: CASSFSGRGGSPLHF
DNA: TGTGCCAGCAGCTTTTCAGGACGGGGTGGGTCACCCCTCCACTTT

V: TRBV3-1
size: -
length: 13
D: -
J: TRBJ2-7
CDR3: CASSQEGRGKQYF
DNA: TGTGCCAGCAGCCAAGAAGGGAGAGGGAAGCAGTACTTC

V: TRBV12-3/TRBV12-4
size: few
length: 13
D: TRBD1
J: TRBJ1-2
CDR3: CASSWDRSNGYTF
DNA: TGTGCCAGCAGTTGGGACAGATCGAATGGCTACACCTTC

V: TRBV20-1
size: once
length: 16
D: -
J: TRBJ1-1
CDR3: CSARTRDLTSLTEAFF
DNA: TGCAGTGCTAGAACGCGGGACCTTACCTCCCTCACTGAAGCTTTCTTT

V: TRBV4-1
size: -
length: 16
D: TRBD2
J: TRBJ2-7
CDR3: CASSQDTASGRYEQYF
DNA: TGCGCCAGCAGCCAAGATACGGCTAGCGGGAGGTACGAGCAGTACTTC

V: TRBV20-1
size: few
length: 14
D: TRBD1
J: TRBJ2-5
CDR3: CSARVGTGEETQYF
DNA: TGCAGTGCTAGAGTAGGGACAGGGGAGGAGACCCAGTACTTC

V: TRBV20-1
size: -
length: 15
D: TRBD2
J: TRBJ2-1
CDR3: CSARDLVAGDNEQFF
DNA: TGCAGTGCTAGAGATTTAGTAGCGGGAGACAATGAGCAGTTCTTC

V: TRBV6-5
size: -
length: 14
D: -
J: TRBJ2-7
CDR3: CASSYGQGTYEQYF
DNA: TGTGCCAGCAGTTATGGGCAGGGGACCTACGAGCAGTACTTC

V: TRBV20-1
size: few
length: 14
D: TRBD2
J: TRBJ2-1
CDR3: CSARPGGPAGEQFF
DNA: TGCAGTGCTAGACCGGGAGGGCCGGCGGGTGAGCAGTTCTTC

V: TRBV29-1
size: -
length: 14
D: -
J: TRBJ2-1
CDR3: CSVEVSGSHNEQFF
DNA: TGCAGCGTTGAAGTCAGTGGGAGTCACAATGAGCAGTTCTTC

V: TRBV6-6
size: few
length: 14
D: -
J: TRBJ1-2
CDR3: CASSSQQGIYGYTF
DNA: TGTGCCAGCAGTTCCCAACAGGGAATCTATGGCTACACCTTC

V: TRBV4-1
size: -
length: 16
D: TRBD1
J: TRBJ1-2
CDR3: CASSQDRDRSFYGYTF
DNA: TGCGCCAGCAGCCAAGATAGGGACAGGTCTTTCTATGGCTACACCTTC

V: TRBV12-3/TRBV12-4
size: -
length: 13
D: -
J: TRBJ2-4
CDR3: CASSLGVGNIQYF
DNA: TGTGCCAGCAGTTTAGGGGTTGGTAACATTCAGTACTTC

V: TRBV4-3
size: -
length: 14
D: -
J: TRBJ2-2
CDR3: CASKEGVNTGELFF
DNA: TGCGCCAGCAAGGAGGGCGTGAACACCGGGGAGCTGTTTTTT